The 16 T cell receptor beta chains below come from one sample, sequenced in a study of control samples from healthy donors and cancer patients. The method was immunoSEQ multiplex PCR; TCRdb's version includes in-frame clones alone and lacks a portion of them. Of approximately 150,000 clones listed, 91% are singletons. What was sequenced was blood. Receptors were obtained from a woman between 35 and 50 years old in good health.

The chain joins TRBV5-1 to TRBJ2-5; TRBD1 matches at 8 bases. J lost 5 bases, V lost 7 bases, and 10 bases had no gene match. Germline V gene data show CDR1 as SGHRS and CDR2 as YFSETQ. CDR3 length: 14 amino acids. CDR3 DNA sequence: TGCGCCAGCTCTGGGCAGGGGGCGTCGGAGACCCAGTACTTC. It translates to CASSGQGASETQYF. The full variable domain, with the rest looked up from reference TRBV5-1 and TRBJ2-5, is KAGVTQTPRYLIKTRGQQVTLSCSPISGHRSVSWYQQTPGQGLQFLFEYFSETQRNKGNFPGRFSGRQFSNSRSEMNVSTLELGDSALYLCASSGQGASETQYFGPGTRLLVL.

The chain carries TRBV5-1 and TRBJ1-3; D unclear. The CDR3 loop spans 14 amino acids. Germline V gives CDR1 SGHRS, CDR2 YFSETQ. V lost 1 base, J lost 0 bases, and 5 bases lay in between. CDR3 sequence reads: CASSLSLSGNTIYF. CDR3 sequence (DNA): TGCGCCAGCAGCTTGAGCCTCTCTGGAAACACCATATATTTT. Drawing the rest from reference TRBV5-1 and TRBJ1-3, the complete variable domain is KAGVTQTPRYLIKTRGQQVTLSCSPISGHRSVSWYQQTPGQGLQFLFEYFSETQRNKGNFPGRFSGRQFSNSRSEMNVSTLELGDSALYLCASSLSLSGNTIYFGEGSWLTVV.

The genes are TRBV19 and TRBJ1-1; TRBD1 is a possible D gene (5 bases). The germline gives CDR1 LNHDA, CDR2 SQIVND (reference sequence). The V end lost 6 bases, the J end lost 6 bases, and 11 bases lay between the germline ends. The CDR3 is 12 amino acids. Written as DNA, the CDR3 is TGTGCCAGTAGGGGGGGTGCCCCTGAAGCTTTCTTT. Its translation: CASRGGAPEAFF.

V is TRBV6-5 and J is TRBJ2-7, with a weak D call TRBD1 (6 bases). The germline V gene encodes CDR1 MNHEY and CDR2 SVGAGI. Trimming removed 10 bases from V and 5 bases from J, with 18 bases in between. CDR3 length equals 13 residues. DNA of the CDR3: TGTGCCACTAAAGGGGGTAGTATCCACGAGCAGTACTTC. Its protein is CATKGGSIHEQYF.

This clone was found once. The J gene is TRBJ2-2, the V gene TRBV30, with no clear D. The CDR3 contains 14 residues. Trimming took 1 base from V and 3 from J, leaving 9 bases between them. Germline V gene data show CDR1 as GTSNPN and CDR2 as SVGIG (reference sequence). The CDR3 coding sequence is TGTGCCTGGAGTGGGGCGGCGTACACCGGGGAGCTGTTTTTT. It yields the protein CAWSGAAYTGELFF.

This rearrangement joins TRBV6-5 to TRBJ2-7; D assignment may be TRBD1 or TRBD2 (5 bases each). V lost 7 bases, J lost 2 bases, and 15 bases lay in between. The germline V gene encodes CDR1 MNHEY and CDR2 SVGAGI. The CDR3 length is 14 residues. The CDR3 sequence is CASNPMGRAYEQYF. In DNA, the CDR3 is TGTGCCAGCAACCCCATGGGGCGGGCCTACGAGCAGTACTTC.

The gene calls are TRBV24-1 and TRBJ2-1; D unclear. The CDR3 runs 14 residues. Trimming left V 3 bases short and J 9 bases short, with 14 bases between. CDR1 is KGHDR, CDR2 SFDVKD, per germline. The CDR3 sequence: CATSDPAGSREQFF. CDR3 bases: TGTGCCACCAGTGATCCAGCCGGTTCGCGTGAGCAGTTCTTC.

This chain uses TRBV7-9 with TRBJ2-3; D unclear. V was clipped by 1 base and J by 6 bases, with 14 bases between them. From germline, CDR1 is SEHNR and CDR2 FQNEAQ (reference sequence). This CDR3 spans 15 amino acids. CDR3 residues: CASSLEGRFEDTQYF. DNA for the CDR3: TGTGCCAGCAGCTTAGAGGGTCGTTTTGAGGATACGCAGTATTTT.

This rearrangement joins TRBV3-1 (or the pseudogene TRBV3-2) to TRBJ2-3; 8 positions agree with TRBD2. V dropped 1 base and J dropped 2; count of bases not matched to a gene: 17. Looked up from germline, CDR1 is LGHDT and CDR2 is YNNKEL (reference sequence). CDR3 length: 20 amino acids. The CDR3 protein is CASSQGRGGPVKRHTDTQYF. The CDR3 DNA follows: TGTGCCAGCAGCCAAGGCCGGGGGGGCCCTGTCAAGCGTCACACAGATACGCAGTATTTT.

The chain couples TRBV10-1 to TRBJ2-5; 9 bases match TRBD1. The CDR3 sequence is 13 residues long. The germline V gene encodes CDR1 WNHNN and CDR2 SYGVQD (reference sequence). CDR3 protein: CAGDRDYQETQYF. Written as DNA, the CDR3 is TGCGCGGGGGACAGGGACTATCAAGAGACCCAGTACTTC.

The J gene is TRBJ1-2, the V gene TRBV4-1; D uncertain. Trimming cost V 0 bases and J 0 bases, with 8 bases left between them. There are 15 residues in the CDR3. Germline-derived CDR1 and CDR2 are MGHRA and YSYEKL. The CDR3 region has the DNA TGCGCCAGCAGCCAAGATAGGGCAGCTAACTATGGCTACACCTTC. Translating it yields CASSQDRAANYGYTF.

The V gene is TRBV6-2 or TRBV6-3, the J gene TRBJ2-1; 10 nucleotides align to TRBD1. Germline values: CDR1 MNHEY, CDR2 SVGEGT. This CDR3 has 16 residues. The V gene end was trimmed by 2 bases and the J gene end by 7 bases; junction bases not matched to a gene: 8. This CDR3 is CASSYAGTGVGNEQFF. The CDR3 nucleotides read TGTGCCAGCAGTTACGCCGGGACAGGGGTCGGGAATGAGCAGTTCTTC.

V and J are TRBV19 and TRBJ2-1; no definite D call. This CDR3 has 16 amino acids. The germline CDR1 and CDR2 sequences are LNHDA and SQIVND (reference sequence). V was clipped by 6 bases and J by 0 bases, with 15 bases between them. The CDR3 DNA sequence: TGTGCCAGTAGCCCACCTCCCCGGAGCTCCTACAATGAGCAGTTCTTC. It yields the protein CASSPPPRSSYNEQFF.

J is TRBJ2-7 and V is TRBV5-1, with D maybe TRBD2 (6 bases). Germline loops: CDR1 SGHRS, CDR2 YFSETQ. The CDR3 sequence is 15 residues long. V was cut by 4 bases and J by 7 bases, with 21 bases left in between. The CDR3 DNA sequence: TGCGCCAGCAGCCCCCTCCCGGGGGAGGTGAGGGAGCAGTACTTC. This sequence encodes CASSPLPGEVREQYF.

The sample holds one count of this clone. The V gene is TRBV5-1, the J gene TRBJ2-3; D assignment may be TRBD1 or TRBD2 (6 bases each). Trimming took off 4 bases at V and 3 bases at J, with 12 bases between the two ends. Looked up from germline, CDR1 is SGHRS and CDR2 is YFSETQ. The CDR3 is 14 residues long. The CDR3 loop is CASSQGTETDTQYF. CDR3 sequence (DNA): TGCGCCAGCAGCCAGGGGACTGAAACAGATACGCAGTATTTT.

This clone appeared a single time. The chain joins TRBV28 to TRBJ1-1; D is perhaps TRBD1 (6 bases). The V end lost 6 bases, the J end lost 5 bases, and 19 bases lay between the germline ends. The CDR3 has 15 amino acids. Looked up from germline, CDR1 is MDHEN and CDR2 is SYDVKM. CDR3: CASSSPGHRGTEAFF. The CDR3 DNA sequence: TGTGCCAGCAGCTCCCCGGGACACCGTGGGACTGAAGCTTTCTTT.